Sequencing of this TCR beta chain was carried out in a study of blood T cell repertoires in COVID-19. TCRdb keeps only in-frame clones here, not all; method: immunoSEQ multiplex PCR. The sample records 150,000 or so clones, around 73% being singletons. Trimming at V came to 5 bases and at J to 6 bases, leaving 11 bases not matched to a gene. The V gene's germline CDR1 is PRHDT and CDR2 FYEKMQ (reference sequence). This CDR3 is 15 amino acids long. Sample: PBMCs or T cells enriched from blood (not recorded which). The sequence was collected from a woman aged 45-65 years who had recovered from COVID-19. This chain links TRBV13 with TRBJ1-1; 8 bases are shared with TRBD1. In DNA, the CDR3 is TGTGCCAGCAGCCTCATGGGGCAGGGGGCCTCTGAAGCTTTCTTT. It yields the protein CASSLMGQGASEAFF.